This passage covers 15 T cell receptor beta chains from one sample sequenced in a study of shared clonotypes between healthy human individuals. Sequenced by immunoSEQ multiplex PCR; TCRdb stores in-frame clones only, minus some. Altogether approximately 2.5 million clones are present, approximately 90% being singletons, with the ten largest covering around 0.15%. The sequenced material came from naive CD4+ T cells sorted from blood. Subset meaning: CD45RA+ positively selected. All receptors come from a man aged 18-30 years in good health.

This chain connects TRBV2 to TRBJ1-4, with D unresolved. The CDR3 is made up of 15 amino acids. Trimming stripped 5 bases from V and 7 bases from J, with 17 bases between. Germline CDR1 is SNHLY and CDR2 is FYNNEI. CDR3 in DNA: TGTGCCAGCAGTTTAAGCTCCTTAGGACCTGAAAAACTGTTTTTT. Residues: CASSLSSLGPEKLFF.

This clone was found a few times. V and J are TRBV5-1 and TRBJ1-2, with TRBD1 as a possible D gene (6 bases). V gave up 3 bases and J gave up 4 bases, with 7 bases separating them. The CDR3 length is 12 residues. Germline assignment: CDR1 SGHRS and CDR2 YFSETQ. The CDR3 sequence is CASSSDSYGYTF. Here the CDR3 DNA reads TGCGCCAGCAGCTCGGACAGCTATGGCTACACCTTC.

The J gene is TRBJ2-2, the V gene TRBV7-9, with a tentative D call TRBD2 (6 bases). The CDR3 loop spans 14 amino acids. Germline V gives CDR1 SEHNR, CDR2 FQNEAQ (reference sequence). The V end was cut by 1 base, the J end by 7 bases, with 10 bases between. The CDR3 DNA is TGTGCCAGCAGCTTAGATCGGGAGAGCGGGGAGCTGTTTTTT. It is translated as CASSLDRESGELFF.

This chain uses TRBV7-9 with TRBJ1-6; 10 nucleotides align to TRBD1. Germline loops: CDR1 SEHNR, CDR2 FQNEAQ (reference sequence). The CDR3 is 16 residues long. The J segment lost 9 bases and the V segment lost 1 base, leaving 6 bases of the junction unmatched. The chain's CDR3 is CASSLGRQGAGSPLHF. DNA for the CDR3: TGTGCCAGCAGCTTAGGGCGACAGGGGGCTGGTTCACCCCTCCACTTT.

The chain employs TRBV18 and TRBJ2-1, with D perhaps being TRBD1 or TRBD2 (5 bases each). The CDR3 has 15 residues. V lost 6 bases and J lost 0, with 12 bases in between. Germline V CDR1 and CDR2: KGHSH, LQKENI. The CDR3 here is CASSIGTGSYNEQFF. CDR3 coding DNA: TGTGCCAGCTCTATAGGGACGGGCTCCTACAATGAGCAGTTCTTC.

V gene TRBV11-3 combines with J gene TRBJ2-1; 16 nucleotides align to TRBD2. Looked up from germline, CDR1 is SGHNT and CDR2 is YENEEA. The CDR3 loop spans 17 amino acids. Trimming at V came to 1 base and at J to 6 bases, leaving 3 bases not matched to a gene. The CDR3 loop is CASSLGGTSGRVNEQFF. CDR3 DNA sequence: TGTGCCAGCAGCTTAGGAGGGACTAGCGGGAGGGTCAATGAGCAGTTCTTC.

This clone has just one count. The same CDR3 is also encoded by other DNA sequences in this sample. The chain carries TRBV10-3 and TRBJ2-2; D perhaps matches TRBD1 (6 bases). Trimming left V 6 bases short and J 5 bases short, with 10 bases between. Germline assignment: CDR1 ENHRY and CDR2 SYGVKD. This CDR3 spans 13 amino acids. The CDR3 nucleotides read TGTGCCATCAGCGAGACAGGAACCGGGGAGCTGTTTTTT. Translation gives CAISETGTGELFF.

This chain's CDR3 is CASSPNAVSYEQYF. The CDR3 bases are TGTGCCAGCTCACCAAACGCAGTCTCCTACGAGCAGTACTTC. This chain connects TRBV18 to TRBJ2-7; D is unresolved. The germline V gene has CDR1 KGHSH and CDR2 LQKENI. The CDR3 contains 14 residues. Trimming removed 2 bases from V and 0 bases from J, with 8 bases in between.

The chain couples TRBV9 to TRBJ2-3, with 10 bases fitting TRBD2. This CDR3 contains 17 residues. From germline, CDR1 is SGDLS and CDR2 YYNGEE. The junction had 10 bases not matched to a gene; V was cut back by 4 bases and J by 2 bases. The CDR3 protein is CASSTWTSGTTTDTQYF. The CDR3 nucleotides are TGTGCCAGCAGCACCTGGACTAGCGGAACAACCACAGATACGCAGTATTTT.

This sequence joins TRBV2 and TRBJ2-5; TRBD2 aligns across 8 bases. Trimming at V came to 7 bases and at J to 0 bases, leaving 7 bases not matched to a gene. This CDR3 region has 15 residues. Germline lookup yields CDR1 SNHLY and CDR2 FYNNEI. CDR3 coding DNA: TGTGCCAGCACCAAAGAGGGACTAGACCAAGAGACCCAGTACTTC. Encoded protein: CASTKEGLDQETQYF.

This chain connects TRBV5-1 to TRBJ1-1; 7 bases match TRBD1. Germline values: CDR1 SGHRS, CDR2 YFSETQ. After removal of 0 bases from V and 0 bases from J, the junction contained 5 bases not matched to a gene. The CDR3 has 16 amino acids. In nucleotides, the CDR3 is TGCGCCAGCAGCTTGGCCACGGGACAGATGAACACTGAAGCTTTCTTT. Its protein is CASSLATGQMNTEAFF.

The chain combines TRBV10-3 with TRBJ2-1; D is unresolved. Germline V gene sequence: CDR1 ENHRY, CDR2 SYGVKD. The CDR3 length is 12 residues. The V and J ends lost 2 bases and 15 bases respectively, with 14 bases between them. Here the CDR3 DNA reads TGTGCCATCAGTGAGGGTAGCATTGTTCCGTTCTTC. It translates to CAISEGSIVPFF.

J is TRBJ2-7 and V is TRBV6-5, with 12 bases aligning to TRBD2. CDR1 MNHEY and CDR2 SVGAGI come from the germline V gene. The CDR3 runs 15 residues. Trimming cost V 4 bases and J 3 bases; bases outside gene matches: 4. The CDR3 DNA reads as TGTGCCAGCAGTTCCTCGACTAGCGGGAGCTACGAGCAGTACTTC. It encodes CASSSSTSGSYEQYF.

In this sample, this clone turned up a few times. The chain links TRBV5-1 to TRBJ1-1; D is ambiguous. The CDR3 is 13 amino acids. Trimming left V 6 bases short and J 6 bases short, with 15 bases between. Germline V gene lookup returns CDR1 SGHRS and CDR2 YFSETQ. The CDR3 nucleotides are TGCGCCAGCAAACTGGAGGGTTACGCTGAAGCTTTCTTT. The encoded protein is CASKLEGYAEAFF.

J is TRBJ1-1 and V is TRBV6-5; D is possibly TRBD1 (6 bases). Trimming took 9 bases from V and 8 from J, leaving 16 bases between them. This CDR3 is 12 amino acids long. Germline V lookup: CDR1 MNHEY, CDR2 SVGAGI. The CDR3, as DNA: TGTGCCAGTAGAAGCCCAGGGGACGAAGCTTTCTTT. Translated, it gives CASRSPGDEAFF.